The 5 T cell receptor beta chains listed next were all sequenced from one sample in a study of patients and donors after allogeneic stem cell transplantation. Each CDR3 protein gets one entry after TCRdb re-called the RT-PCR reads with MiXCR. This sample yields 70,000 to 75,000 distinct CDR3 sequences, of which roughly 29% are seen a single time; about 25% belongs to the top ten. Material: blood, either unsorted or a sorted T cell fraction (not recorded which). These receptors were collected from a human donor who was either an allogeneic HSCT recipient or a stem cell or donor lymphocyte infusion donor (not recorded which). It is not recorded whose cells these are; they may come from a transplant donor.

This chain joins TRBV4-1 and TRBJ1-5; D not resolved. The CDR3 sequence is 15 residues long. From germline, CDR1 is MGHRA and CDR2 YSYEKL. Deletions cut 6 bases from V and 0 bases from J, with 12 bases between. This chain's CDR3 is CASRLRWDSNQPQHF. DNA for the CDR3: TGCGCCAGCAGACTTAGATGGGATAGCAATCAGCCCCAGCATTTT.

This clonotype occurred a few times. V and J are TRBV18 and TRBJ2-3; 11 nucleotides match TRBD2. The V gene's germline CDR1 is KGHSH and CDR2 LQKENI. The CDR3 covers 16 residues. V dropped 3 bases and J dropped 4; count of bases not matched to a gene: 6. The CDR3 here is CASSPVAGGPADTQYF. The DNA of the CDR3 is TGTGCCAGCTCACCGGTAGCGGGAGGGCCCGCAGATACGCAGTATTTT.

This clonotype was seen more than once but under ten times. V and J are TRBV24-1 and TRBJ2-1, with TRBD2 identical over 7 bases. This CDR3 has 14 residues. Trimming took 4 bases from V and 4 from J; bases not matched to a gene: 3. CDR1 is KGHDR and CDR2 is SFDVKD in the germline V gene. CDR3 DNA: TGTGCCACCAGTGACTCGGGACTATACAATGAGCAGTTCTTC. Translating it yields CATSDSGLYNEQFF.

This clonotype was detected a few times. V and J are TRBV5-1 and TRBJ2-4, with 7 nucleotides matching TRBD1. CDR3 length: 14 residues. Germline-derived CDR1 and CDR2 are SGHRS and YFSETQ. V shed 4 bases, J shed 7 bases, and the junction held 8 bases outside the gene matches. The CDR3 sequence is CASSPQGLGNIQYF. DNA of the CDR3: TGCGCCAGCAGCCCACAGGGGTTGGGGAACATTCAGTACTTC.

The CDR3 DNA sequence: TGTGCCAGCAGTTTAGCGCTCGGGGGGCGGGCGCAGTACCAAGAGACCCAGTACTTC. Encoded protein: CASSLALGGRAQYQETQYF. The chain recombines TRBV12-3 or TRBV12-4 with TRBJ2-5, with D possibly TRBD2 on 7 matching bases. This CDR3 contains 19 residues. Trimming shortened V by 0 bases and J by 0 bases, and 20 bases separated the two germline ends.